The rows below give T cell receptor beta chains drawn from one sample of a study of blood T cells in healthy people across ages. TCRdb reprocessed the 5' RACE reads with MiXCR, giving one entry per CDR3 protein. The data contain a few hundred thousand distinct CDR3 sequences, about half of them singletons. Sequenced: blood. The receptors originated from a man aged 55 to 69 in good health. The CDR3 runs from the conserved cysteine through the conserved F or W. The D gene is left open where the match is weak. Clone sizes are given selectively: once, few, many, or a class where the clone is expanded.

TRBJ1-2 | TRBV25-1 | 13 | NA | NA | TGTGCCAGCAGTGCACAGGGCTTCTATGGCTACACCTTC | CASSAQGFYGYTF
TRBJ2-7 | TRBV28 | 18 | few | TRBD2 | TGTGCCAGCAGTCACCTACTATGGCGGGAGGACCCTACCTACGAGCAGTACTTC | CASSHLLWREDPTYEQYF
TRBJ1-5 | TRBV7-2 | 14 | few | TRBD1 | TGTGCCAGCAGCCCCGGACAGGTCAATCAGCCCCAGCATTTT | CASSPGQVNQPQHF
TRBJ1-5 | TRBV11-2 | 14 | once | NA | TGTGCCAGCAGCCGAAGCGGGACCAGGCAGCCCCAGCATTTT | CASSRSGTRQPQHF
TRBJ2-1 | TRBV20-1 | 15 | NA | TRBD2 | TGCAGTGCTAGGCCCCTAGCGGGAGCCTACAATGAGCAGTTCTTC | CSARPLAGAYNEQFF
TRBJ2-1 | TRBV7-3 | 15 | once | TRBD2 | TGTGCCAGCAGCTCCGCCAGACTAGCGCGAGATGAGCAGTTCTTC | CASSSARLARDEQFF
TRBJ2-1 | TRBV7-2 | 18 | NA | TRBD2 | TGTGCCAGCAGCCCCCCTCAGATACTAGCGGGGGGTTACAATGAGCAGTTCTTC | CASSPPQILAGGYNEQFF
TRBJ2-7 | TRBV21-1 | 13 | many | NA | TGTGCCAGCTTCCGGGACAGAACCTACGAGCAGTACTTC | CASFRDRTYEQYF
TRBJ2-3 | TRBV6-1 | 16 | NA | TRBD2 | TGTGCCAGCAGTGAAACTCCCCGGGGGGGGGCGGATACGCAGTATTTT | CASSETPRGGADTQYF
TRBJ1-1 | TRBV3-1 | 14 | NA | NA | TGTGCCAGCAGCCAAGCGGCAGCGAACACTGAAGCTTTCTTT | CASSQAAANTEAFF
TRBJ1-5 | TRBV20-1 | 16 | NA | NA | TGCAGTGCTAGCGCGGGAGCCGGGGGGAACAATCAGGCCCAGCATTTT | CSASAGAGGNNQAQHF
TRBJ1-2 | TRBV7-2 | 13 | NA | NA | TGTGCCAGCAGCTTACCAGGGGCCTATGGCTACACCTTC | CASSLPGAYGYTF
TRBJ2-7 | TRBV20-1 | 14 | NA | NA | TGCAGTGCTAGAGATAGAGGGGGTTCCTACGAGCAGTACTTC | CSARDRGGSYEQYF
TRBJ2-1 | TRBV20-1 | 17 | many | TRBD2 | TGCAGTGCTAGAGGGGCGGGGGGTAGCGGGGGATACAATGAGCAGTTCTTC | CSARGAGGSGGYNEQFF
TRBJ2-3 | TRBV6-1 | 13 | few | NA | TGTGCCAGCAGTGAGGGGGTCCCAGATACGCAGTATTTT | CASSEGVPDTQYF
TRBJ2-3 | TRBV6-2/TRBV6-3 | 15 | many | TRBD1 | TGTGCCAGCAGAAAGGACAGGGGAAGCACAGATACGCAGTATTTT | CASRKDRGSTDTQYF
TRBJ2-5 | TRBV15 | 15 | NA | NA | TGTGCCACCAGCAGAGATTTGGGGATCCAAGAGACCCAGTACTTC | CATSRDLGIQETQYF
TRBJ2-7 | TRBV3-1 | 13 | NA | NA | TGTGCCAGCAGCTCGCCGGGGACCTACGAGCAGTACTTC | CASSSPGTYEQYF
TRBJ1-1 | TRBV7-3 | 13 | NA | NA | TGTGCCAGCAGCTTACAGGGTTCGGCTGAAGCTTTCTTT | CASSLQGSAEAFF
TRBJ2-3 | TRBV20-1 | 14 | NA | NA | TGCAGTGCCCCCAGGAACAGGGGCACAGATACGCAGTATTTT | CSAPRNRGTDTQYF
TRBJ2-7 | TRBV21-1 | 15 | few | NA | TGTGCCGGCCTCCGGGCAGCGGAGGGAATCTACGAGCAGTACTTC | CAGLRAAEGIYEQYF
TRBJ2-7 | TRBV28 | 18 | NA | NA | TGTGCCAGCAGTTTTATTAATGTCGGTTGGGGGAATCTCTACGAGCAGTACTTC | CASSFINVGWGNLYEQYF
TRBJ1-5 | TRBV20-1 | 13 | once | NA | TGCAGTGCCGTGAGGGGGTCCAATCAGCCCCAGCATTTT | CSAVRGSNQPQHF
TRBJ2-3 | TRBV2 | 13 | NA | NA | TGTGCCAGCAGCGGGGCACTCCGGGATACGCAGTATTTT | CASSGALRDTQYF
TRBJ2-5 | TRBV25-1 | 16 | NA | TRBD2 | TGTGCCAGCAGTGATCTAGCGGGAGGCGTAAAGGAGACCCAGTACTTC | CASSDLAGGVKETQYF
TRBJ2-3 | TRBV11-3 | 17 | NA | NA | TGTGCCAGCAGCTTGACCAGGGGGAGGGACGGAGCAGATACGCAGTATTTT | CASSLTRGRDGADTQYF
TRBJ2-1 | TRBV20-1 | 14 | few | TRBD1 | TGCAGTGCTAGAGTCGGGACAGGGAGCCATGAGCAGTTCTTC | CSARVGTGSHEQFF
TRBJ1-2 | TRBV3-1 | 15 | NA | NA | TGTGCCAGCAGCCAAGACGCGCAGGGAACTGGTGGCTACACCTTC | CASSQDAQGTGGYTF
TRBJ2-4 | TRBV28 | 14 | NA | NA | TGTGCCAGTACCTCGAGAGGGGATGGTTACGGGCAGTACTTC | CASTSRGDGYGQYF
TRBJ2-3 | TRBV6-2/TRBV6-3 | 20 | NA | TRBD2 | TGTGCCAGCAGTTACGAGACCGGGACTAGCGGGAGGGCCGGCACAGATACGCAGTATTTT | CASSYETGTSGRAGTDTQYF
TRBJ2-6 | TRBV5-1 | 19 | NA | NA | TGCGCCAGCAGCGCGGGCCCGACAGGCGGAAACTCTGGGGCCAACGTCCTGACTTTC | CASSAGPTGGNSGANVLTF
TRBJ2-1 | TRBV4-2 | 16 | NA | NA | TGTGCCAGCAGCCAGGAGACAGACCCCTCCTACAATGAGCAGTTCTTC | CASSQETDPSYNEQFF
TRBJ1-2 | TRBV12-3/TRBV12-4 | 13 | NA | NA | TGTGCCAGCAGCGAAGACAGGCGAACTGGCTACACCTTC | CASSEDRRTGYTF
TRBJ2-5 | TRBV4-2 | 18 | NA | TRBD2 | TGTGCCAGCAGCCAAGTTGGGATGGGACTAGCGGGACGGGAGACCCAGTACTTC | CASSQVGMGLAGRETQYF
TRBJ2-1 | TRBV10-3 | 16 | once | TRBD2 | TGTGCCATCAGTGAGCCAGGACTAGCGGGAGGCAATGAGCAGTTCTTC | CAISEPGLAGGNEQFF
TRBJ2-5 | TRBV6-2/TRBV6-3 | 16 | few | TRBD1 | TGTGCCAGCAGTTACCTGACAGGGGGCGCGTGGGAGACCCAGTACTTC | CASSYLTGGAWETQYF
TRBJ1-5 | TRBV29-1 | 15 | NA | TRBD1 | TGCAGCGTCGCCTTTGGACAGGGCGATAATCAGCCCCAGCATTTT | CSVAFGQGDNQPQHF
TRBJ1-2 | TRBV12-3/TRBV12-4 | 12 | many | NA | TGTGCCAGCAGCCCGGGGGGCTATGGCTACACCTTC | CASSPGGYGYTF
TRBJ2-1 | TRBV5-1 | 19 | NA | TRBD2 | TGCGCCAGCAGCGTAGTAGCGGGAGGCGGGCTTATGTCCTGCAATGAGCAGTTCTTC | CASSVVAGGGLMSCNEQFF
TRBJ2-2 | TRBV9 | 15 | NA | NA | TGTGCCAGCAGCGAGGGGGGATATACCACCGGGGAGCTGTTTTTT | CASSEGGYTTGELFF
TRBJ2-3 | TRBV4-3 | 17 | NA | TRBD2 | TGCGCCAGCAGCCAGATGGAAGCTAGCGGGAATGGGGATACGCAGTATTTT | CASSQMEASGNGDTQYF